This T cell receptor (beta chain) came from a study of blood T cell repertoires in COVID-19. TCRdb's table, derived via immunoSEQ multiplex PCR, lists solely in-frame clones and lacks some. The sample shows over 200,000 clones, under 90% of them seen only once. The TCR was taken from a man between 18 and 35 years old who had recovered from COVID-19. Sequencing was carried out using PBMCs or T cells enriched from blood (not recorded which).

The CDR3 nucleotides are TGTGCCAGCAGTTACCAGATAGCCAAAAACATTCAGTACTTC. Translating it yields CASSYQIAKNIQYF. This chain uses TRBV6-7 with TRBJ2-4; no clear D. TRBV6-7 is an open reading frame whose function is uncertain. This CDR3 has 14 residues. Trimming stripped 2 bases from V and 0 bases from J, with 5 bases between.